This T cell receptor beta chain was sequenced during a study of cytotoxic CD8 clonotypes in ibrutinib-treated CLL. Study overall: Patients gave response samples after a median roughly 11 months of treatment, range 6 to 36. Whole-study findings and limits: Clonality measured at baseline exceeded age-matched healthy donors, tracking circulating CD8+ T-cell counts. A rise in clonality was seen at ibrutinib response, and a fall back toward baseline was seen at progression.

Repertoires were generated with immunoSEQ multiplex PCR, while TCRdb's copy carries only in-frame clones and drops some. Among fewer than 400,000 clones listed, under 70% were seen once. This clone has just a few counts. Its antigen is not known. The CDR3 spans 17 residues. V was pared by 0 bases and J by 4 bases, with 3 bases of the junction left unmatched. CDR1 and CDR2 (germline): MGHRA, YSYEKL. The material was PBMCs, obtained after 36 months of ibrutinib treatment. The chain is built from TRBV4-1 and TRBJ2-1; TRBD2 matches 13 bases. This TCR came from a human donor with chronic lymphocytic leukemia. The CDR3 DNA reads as TGCGCCAGCAGCCAAGATGGGACTAGCGGGGCATACAATGAGCAGTTCTTC. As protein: CASSQDGTSGAYNEQFF.